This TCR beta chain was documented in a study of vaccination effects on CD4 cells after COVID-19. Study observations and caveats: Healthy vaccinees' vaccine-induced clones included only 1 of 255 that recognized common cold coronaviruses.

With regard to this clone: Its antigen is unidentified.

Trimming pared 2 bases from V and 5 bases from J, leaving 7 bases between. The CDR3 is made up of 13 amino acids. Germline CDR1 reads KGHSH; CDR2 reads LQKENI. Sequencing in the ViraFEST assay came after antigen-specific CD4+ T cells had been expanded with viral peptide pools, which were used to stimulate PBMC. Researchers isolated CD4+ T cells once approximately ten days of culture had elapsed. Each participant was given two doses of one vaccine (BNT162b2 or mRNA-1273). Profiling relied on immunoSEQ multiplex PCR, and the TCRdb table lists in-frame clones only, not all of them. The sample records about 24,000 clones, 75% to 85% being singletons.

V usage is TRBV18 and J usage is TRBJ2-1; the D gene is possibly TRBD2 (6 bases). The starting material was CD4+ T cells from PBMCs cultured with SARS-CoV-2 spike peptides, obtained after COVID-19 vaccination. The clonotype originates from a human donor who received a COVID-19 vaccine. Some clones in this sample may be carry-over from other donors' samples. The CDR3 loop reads CASSPGGNNEQFF. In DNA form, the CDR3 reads TGTGCCAGCTCACCAGGGGGGAACAATGAGCAGTTCTTC. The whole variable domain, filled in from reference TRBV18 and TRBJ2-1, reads NAGVMQNPRHLVRRRGQEARLRCSPMKGHSHVYWYRQLPEEGLKFMVYLQKENIIDESGMPKERFSAEFPKEGPSILRIQQVVRGDSAAYFCASSPGGNNEQFFGPGTRLTVL.